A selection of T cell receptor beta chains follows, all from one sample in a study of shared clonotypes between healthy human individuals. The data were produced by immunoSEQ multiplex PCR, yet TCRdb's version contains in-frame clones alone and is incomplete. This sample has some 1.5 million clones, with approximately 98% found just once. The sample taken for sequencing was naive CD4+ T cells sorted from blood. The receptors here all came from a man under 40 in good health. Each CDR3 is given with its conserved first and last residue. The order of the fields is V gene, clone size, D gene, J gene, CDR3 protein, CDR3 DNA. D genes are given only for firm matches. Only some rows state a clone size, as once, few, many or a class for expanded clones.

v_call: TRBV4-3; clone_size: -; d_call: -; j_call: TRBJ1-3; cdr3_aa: CASSQGPISGSGNTIYF; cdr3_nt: TGCGCCAGCAGCCAGGGCCCTATTTCGGGGTCCGGAAACACCATATATTTT
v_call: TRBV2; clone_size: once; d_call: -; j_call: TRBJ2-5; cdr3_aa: CASSPQPNRRRPIKETQYF; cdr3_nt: TGTGCCAGCAGTCCTCAGCCCAACAGGCGACGGCCCATCAAAGAGACCCAGTACTTC
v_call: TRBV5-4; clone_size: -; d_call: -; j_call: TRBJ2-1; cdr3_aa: CASSLQGGNEQFF; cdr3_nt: TGTGCCAGCAGCTTGCAGGGAGGCAATGAGCAGTTCTTC
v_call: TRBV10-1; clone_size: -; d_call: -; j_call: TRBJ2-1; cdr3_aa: CASSESYRLVSNEQFF; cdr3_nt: TGCGCCAGCAGTGAGTCCTATCGACTAGTTAGCAATGAGCAGTTCTTC
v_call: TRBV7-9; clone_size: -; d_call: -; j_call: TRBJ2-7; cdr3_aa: CASSLVLHGSEQYF; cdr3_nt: TGTGCCAGCAGCTTAGTTCTTCACGGGAGCGAGCAGTACTTC
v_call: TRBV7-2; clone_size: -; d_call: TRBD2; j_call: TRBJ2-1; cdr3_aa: CASSWDYSSYNEQFF; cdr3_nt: TGTGCCAGCAGCTGGGACTACAGCTCCTACAATGAGCAGTTCTTC
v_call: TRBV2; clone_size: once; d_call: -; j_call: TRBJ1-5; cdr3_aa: CASMRANGGNQPQHF; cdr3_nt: TGTGCCAGCATGAGGGCCAATGGGGGCAATCAGCCCCAGCATTTT
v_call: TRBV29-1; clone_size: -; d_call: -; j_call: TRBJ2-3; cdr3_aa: CSVDSQGTDTQYF; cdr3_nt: TGCAGCGTCGACAGCCAAGGGACAGATACGCAGTATTTT
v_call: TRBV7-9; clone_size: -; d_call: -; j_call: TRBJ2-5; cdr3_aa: CASSDTGSKETQYF; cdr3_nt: TGTGCCAGCAGCGATACAGGGAGTAAAGAGACCCAGTACTTC
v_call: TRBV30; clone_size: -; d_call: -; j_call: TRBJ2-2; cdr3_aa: CAWSGLVTGELFF; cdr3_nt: TGTGCCTGGAGTGGACTAGTAACCGGGGAGCTGTTTTTT
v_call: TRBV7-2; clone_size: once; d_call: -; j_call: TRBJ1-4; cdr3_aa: CASSLLRSEKLFF; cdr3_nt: TGTGCCAGCAGCTTATTGAGGAGCGAAAAACTGTTTTTT
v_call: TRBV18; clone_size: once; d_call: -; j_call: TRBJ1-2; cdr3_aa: CASSPLHAGNLGYTF; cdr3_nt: TGTGCCAGCTCACCACTTCATGCAGGGAATCTCGGCTACACCTTC
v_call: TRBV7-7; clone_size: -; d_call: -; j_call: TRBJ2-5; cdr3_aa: CASSLRVLETQYF; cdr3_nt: TGTGCCAGCAGCTTACGGGTTCTAGAGACCCAGTACTTC
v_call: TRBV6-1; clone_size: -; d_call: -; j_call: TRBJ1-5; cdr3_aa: CASEVTVNQPQHF; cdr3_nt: TGTGCCAGCGAAGTGACAGTTAATCAGCCCCAGCATTTT
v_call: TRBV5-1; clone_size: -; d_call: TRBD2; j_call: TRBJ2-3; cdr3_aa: CASSSPSGAGVTQYF; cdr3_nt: TGCGCCAGCAGCTCCCCTAGCGGTGCGGGTGTTACGCAGTATTTT
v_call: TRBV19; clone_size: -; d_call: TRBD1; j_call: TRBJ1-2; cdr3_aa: CASTKQGARNYTF; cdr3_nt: TGTGCCAGCACAAAACAGGGGGCGCGGAACTACACCTTC
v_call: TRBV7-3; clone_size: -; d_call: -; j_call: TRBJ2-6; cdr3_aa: CASSPKGTAGANVLTF; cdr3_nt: TGTGCCAGCAGCCCGAAAGGCACTGCTGGGGCCAACGTCCTGACTTTC
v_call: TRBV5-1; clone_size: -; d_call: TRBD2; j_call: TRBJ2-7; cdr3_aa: CASSLGLAGPLRSYEQYF; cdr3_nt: TGCGCCAGCAGCTTGGGACTAGCGGGACCCCTCCGCTCCTACGAGCAGTACTTC
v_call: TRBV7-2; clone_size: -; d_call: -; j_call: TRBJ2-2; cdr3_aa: CASSSQHGAGELFF; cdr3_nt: TGTGCCAGCAGCTCCCAGCATGGGGCCGGGGAGCTGTTTTTT
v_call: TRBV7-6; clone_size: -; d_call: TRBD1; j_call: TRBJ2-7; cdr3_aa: CASSLTGGDYEQYF; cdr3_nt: TGTGCCAGCAGCCTGACAGGGGGTGATTACGAGCAGTACTTC
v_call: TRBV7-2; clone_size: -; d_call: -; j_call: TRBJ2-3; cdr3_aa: CASSLSVNTQYF; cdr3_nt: TGTGCCAGCAGCTTAAGCGTAAATACGCAGTATTTT
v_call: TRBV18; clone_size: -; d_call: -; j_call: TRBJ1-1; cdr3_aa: CASSQGRDTEAFF; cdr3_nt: TGTGCCAGCTCACAGGGTCGCGACACTGAAGCTTTCTTT
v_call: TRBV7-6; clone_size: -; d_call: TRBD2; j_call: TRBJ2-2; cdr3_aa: CASSSWTSGSTGELFF; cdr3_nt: TGTGCCAGCAGCTCCTGGACTAGCGGGAGTACCGGGGAGCTGTTTTTT
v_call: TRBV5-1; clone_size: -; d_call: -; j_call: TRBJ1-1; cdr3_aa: CASSLEGRRTEAFF; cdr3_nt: TGCGCCAGCAGCTTGGAGGGGCGCAGGACTGAAGCTTTCTTT
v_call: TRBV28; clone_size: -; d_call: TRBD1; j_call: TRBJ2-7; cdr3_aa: CASSLIRQGIREQYF; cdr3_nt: TGTGCCAGCAGTTTAATCCGACAGGGTATAAGGGAGCAGTACTTC
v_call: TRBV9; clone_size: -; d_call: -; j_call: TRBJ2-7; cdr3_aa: CASSVAGTAGNEQYF; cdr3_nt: TGTGCCAGCAGCGTAGCCGGGACGGCCGGGAACGAGCAGTACTTC
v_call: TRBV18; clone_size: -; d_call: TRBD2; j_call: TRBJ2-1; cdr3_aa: CASSPRLAGDRNEQFF; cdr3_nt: TGTGCCAGCTCACCGAGACTAGCGGGAGATCGGAATGAGCAGTTCTTC
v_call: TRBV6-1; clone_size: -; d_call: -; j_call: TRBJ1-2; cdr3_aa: CASSEGDARYGYTF; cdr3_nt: TGTGCCAGCAGTGAAGGGGACGCACGCTATGGCTACACCTTC
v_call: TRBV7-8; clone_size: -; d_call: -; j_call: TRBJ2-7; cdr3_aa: CASSLELGYEQYF; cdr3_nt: TGTGCCAGCAGCCTGGAACTGGGGTACGAGCAGTACTTC
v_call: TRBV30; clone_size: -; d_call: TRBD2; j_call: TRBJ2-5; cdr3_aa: CAWSLGLAGETQYF; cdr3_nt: TGTGCCTGGAGTTTAGGACTAGCGGGAGAGACCCAGTACTTC
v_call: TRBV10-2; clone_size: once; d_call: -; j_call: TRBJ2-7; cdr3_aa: CASSESRDVAYEQYF; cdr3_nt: TGCGCCAGCAGTGAGTCGAGGGACGTCGCCTACGAGCAGTACTTC
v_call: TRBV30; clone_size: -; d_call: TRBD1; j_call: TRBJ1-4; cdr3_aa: CAWKTGAEKLFF; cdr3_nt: TGTGCCTGGAAAACAGGGGCTGAAAAACTGTTTTTT
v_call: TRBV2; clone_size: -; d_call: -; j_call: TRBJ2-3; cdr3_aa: CASSQGAFSDTQYF; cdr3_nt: TGTGCCAGCAGCCAAGGGGCCTTTTCAGATACGCAGTATTTT
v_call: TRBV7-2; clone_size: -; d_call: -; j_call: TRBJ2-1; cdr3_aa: CASSLAGVLYNEQFF; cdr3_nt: TGTGCCAGCAGCTTAGCCGGGGTTCTCTACAATGAGCAGTTCTTC
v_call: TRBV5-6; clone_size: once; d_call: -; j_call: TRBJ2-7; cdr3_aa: CASSLGVGDRQQYF; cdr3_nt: TGTGCCAGCAGCTTGGGGGTTGGTGATCGCCAGCAGTACTTC
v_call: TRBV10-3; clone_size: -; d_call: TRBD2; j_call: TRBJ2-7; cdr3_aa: CAISRGPSLAGGSYEQYF; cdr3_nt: TGTGCCATCAGTCGAGGGCCCTCCCTAGCGGGAGGTTCCTACGAGCAGTACTTC
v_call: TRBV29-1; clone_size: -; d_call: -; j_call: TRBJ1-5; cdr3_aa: CSVVSSKEGQPQHF; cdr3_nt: TGCAGCGTCGTCTCCTCGAAAGAGGGTCAGCCCCAGCATTTT
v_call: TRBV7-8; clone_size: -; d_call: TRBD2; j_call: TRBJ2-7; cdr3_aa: CASSNRPTTSGKYEQYF; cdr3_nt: TGTGCCAGCAGCAACCGCCCAACGACTAGCGGGAAGTACGAGCAGTACTTC
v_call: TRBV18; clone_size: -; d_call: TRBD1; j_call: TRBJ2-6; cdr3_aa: CASSIQNRGSGANVLTF; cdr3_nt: TGTGCCAGCTCTATACAGAACAGGGGCTCTGGGGCCAACGTCCTGACTTTC
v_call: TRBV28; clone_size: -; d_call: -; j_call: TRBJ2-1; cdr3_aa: CASEGQTYNEQFF; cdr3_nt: TGTGCCAGTGAAGGACAGACCTACAATGAGCAGTTCTTC
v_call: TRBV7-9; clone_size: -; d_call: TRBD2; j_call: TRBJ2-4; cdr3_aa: CASSLEGTSGNIQYF; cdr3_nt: TGTGCCAGCAGCTTAGAGGGGACTAGCGGAAACATTCAGTACTTC
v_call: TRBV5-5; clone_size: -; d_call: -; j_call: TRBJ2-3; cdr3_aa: CASSGRGSTSAYTDTQYF; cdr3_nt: TGTGCCAGCAGCGGACGCGGTTCGACTTCGGCATACACAGATACGCAGTATTTT
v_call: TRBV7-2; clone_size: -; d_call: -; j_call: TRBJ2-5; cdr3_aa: CASSLGLRETQYF; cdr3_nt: TGTGCCAGCAGCTTAGGCCTTAGAGAGACCCAGTACTTC
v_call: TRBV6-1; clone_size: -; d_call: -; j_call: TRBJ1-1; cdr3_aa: CASSELWNTEAFF; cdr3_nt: TGTGCCAGCAGTGAACTGTGGAACACTGAAGCTTTCTTT
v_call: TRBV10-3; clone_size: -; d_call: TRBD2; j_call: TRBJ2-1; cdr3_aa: CAIGGSGRNEQFF; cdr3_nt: TGTGCCATCGGCGGGAGTGGCCGCAATGAGCAGTTCTTC
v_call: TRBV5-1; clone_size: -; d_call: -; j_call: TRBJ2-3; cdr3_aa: CASSLVQGQATDTQYF; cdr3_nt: TGCGCCAGCAGCTTGGTGCAGGGGCAAGCCACAGATACGCAGTATTTT
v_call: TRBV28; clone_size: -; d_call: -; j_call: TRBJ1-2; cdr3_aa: CASSLAGQSFYGYTF; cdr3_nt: TGTGCCAGCAGTTTAGCGGGACAAAGCTTCTATGGCTACACCTTC
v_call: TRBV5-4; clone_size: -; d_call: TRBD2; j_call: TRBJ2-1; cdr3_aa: CASSAGTSGNEQFF; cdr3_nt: TGTGCCAGCAGTGCGGGGACTAGCGGGAATGAGCAGTTCTTC
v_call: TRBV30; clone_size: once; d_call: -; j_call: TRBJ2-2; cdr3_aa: CAWLDLDTGELFF; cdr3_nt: TGTGCCTGGCTAGACTTAGACACCGGGGAGCTGTTTTTT
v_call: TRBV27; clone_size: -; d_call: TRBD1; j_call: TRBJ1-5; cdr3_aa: CASSPKDRVVDQPQHF; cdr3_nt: TGTGCCAGCAGTCCGAAGGACAGGGTTGTCGATCAGCCCCAGCATTTT
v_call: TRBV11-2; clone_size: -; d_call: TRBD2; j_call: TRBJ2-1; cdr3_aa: CASSFFTSGSSYNEQFF; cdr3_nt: TGTGCCAGCAGCTTTTTCACTAGCGGGAGTTCCTACAATGAGCAGTTCTTC
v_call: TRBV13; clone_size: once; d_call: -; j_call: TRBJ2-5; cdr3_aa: CASSLDREQETQYF; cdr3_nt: TGTGCCAGCAGCTTAGATAGAGAACAAGAGACCCAGTACTTC
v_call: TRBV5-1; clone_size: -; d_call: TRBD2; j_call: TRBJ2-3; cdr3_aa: CASSLLTSASTDTQYF; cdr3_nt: TGCGCCAGCAGCTTGTTGACTAGCGCCAGCACAGATACGCAGTATTTT
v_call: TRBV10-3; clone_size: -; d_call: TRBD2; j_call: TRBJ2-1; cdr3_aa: CAISLPSGRTLQGNEQFF; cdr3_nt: TGTGCCATCAGTTTACCAAGCGGGAGGACCCTCCAGGGCAATGAGCAGTTCTTC
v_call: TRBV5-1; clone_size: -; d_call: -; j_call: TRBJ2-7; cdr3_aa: CASSPPRGTELFFEQYF; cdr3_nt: TGCGCCAGCAGCCCTCCCCGGGGGACTGAACTCTTCTTCGAGCAGTACTTC
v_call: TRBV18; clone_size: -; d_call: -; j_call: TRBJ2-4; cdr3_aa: CASSPLSGGVAKNIQYF; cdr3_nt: TGTGCCAGCTCACCCCTTAGCGGAGGGGTAGCCAAAAACATTCAGTACTTC
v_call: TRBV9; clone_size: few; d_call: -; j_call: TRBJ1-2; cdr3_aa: CASSAVDSWGYTF; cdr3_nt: TGTGCCAGCAGCGCGGTGGACAGCTGGGGCTACACCTTC
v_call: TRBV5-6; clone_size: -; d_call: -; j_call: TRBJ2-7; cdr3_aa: CASSYGTFGYEQYF; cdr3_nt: TGTGCCAGCAGCTACGGGACATTTGGTTACGAGCAGTACTTC
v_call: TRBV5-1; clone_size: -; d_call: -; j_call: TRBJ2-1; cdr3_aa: CASRYRGVTYNEQFF; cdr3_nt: TGCGCCAGCAGGTACCGAGGCGTGACCTACAATGAGCAGTTCTTC